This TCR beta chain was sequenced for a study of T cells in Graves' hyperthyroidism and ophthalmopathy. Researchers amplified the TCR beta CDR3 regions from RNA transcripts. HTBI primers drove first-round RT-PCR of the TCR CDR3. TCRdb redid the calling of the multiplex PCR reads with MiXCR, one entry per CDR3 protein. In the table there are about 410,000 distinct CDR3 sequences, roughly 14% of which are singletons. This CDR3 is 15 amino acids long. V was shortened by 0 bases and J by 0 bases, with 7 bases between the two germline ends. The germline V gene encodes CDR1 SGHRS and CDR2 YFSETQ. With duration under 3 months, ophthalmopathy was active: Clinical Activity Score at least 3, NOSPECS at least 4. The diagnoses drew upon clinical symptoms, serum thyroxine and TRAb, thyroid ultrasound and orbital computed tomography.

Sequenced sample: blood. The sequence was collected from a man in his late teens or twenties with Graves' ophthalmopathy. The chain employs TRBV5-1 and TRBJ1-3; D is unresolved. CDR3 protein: CASSLEAGSGNTIYF. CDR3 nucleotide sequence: TGCGCCAGCAGCTTGGAGGCAGGCTCTGGAAACACCATATATTTT.